The next 25 T cell receptor beta chains were all read from a single sample in a study of blood T cell repertoires in COVID-19. TCRdb's table, derived via immunoSEQ multiplex PCR, lists solely in-frame clones and lacks some. Of around 100,000 clones in the sample, around 80% were seen once. The sequencing sample was made of peripheral blood. Receptors were obtained from a human donor in a cohort sampled during active COVID-19.

This clone was counted between two and nine times. This chain connects TRBV19 to TRBJ2-4, with D possibly TRBD2 on 5 matching bases. V dropped 1 base and J dropped 11 bases, with 9 bases sitting between them. The CDR3 covers 12 residues. Germline V gene data show CDR1 as LNHDA and CDR2 as SQIVND (reference sequence). CDR3 residues: CASSIVEGVQYF. The CDR3 region has the DNA TGTGCCAGTAGTATAGTTGAGGGCGTTCAGTACTTC.

The chain recombines TRBV9 with TRBJ2-1; TRBD2 aligns across 13 bases. The CDR3 spans 17 residues. After removal of 3 bases from V and 7 bases from J, the junction contained 10 bases not matched to a gene. CDR1 is SGDLS and CDR2 is YYNGEE in the germline V gene. This CDR3 reads CASSATSGGLVRNEQFF. Written as DNA, the CDR3 is TGTGCCAGCAGCGCGACTAGCGGGGGGCTGGTGAGGAATGAGCAGTTCTTC.

V and J are TRBV28 and TRBJ1-5; a weak D match, TRBD1 (5 bases). The CDR3 is made up of 13 amino acids. Trimming stripped 7 bases from V and 3 bases from J, with 10 bases between. Per germline, CDR1 MDHEN and CDR2 SYDVKM. The CDR3, as DNA: TGTGCCAGCACCCGGGACTTCAATCAGCCCCAGCATTTT. Residues: CASTRDFNQPQHF. The variable domain in full, with the rest retrieved from reference TRBV28 and TRBJ1-5, is DVKVTQSSRYLVKRTGEKVFLECVQDMDHENMFWYRQDPGLGLRLIYFSYDVKMKEKGDIPEGYSVSREKKERFSLILESASTNQTSMYLCASTRDFNQPQHFGDGTRLSIL.

The rearrangement uses TRBV18 and TRBJ2-1; weak D call: TRBD2 (5 bases). Trimming stripped 1 base from V and 3 bases from J, with 7 bases between. The CDR3 has 14 amino acids. CDR1 KGHSH and CDR2 LQKENI come from the germline V gene. In DNA, the CDR3 is TGTGCCAGCTCACCACTAGCGCTCTACAATGAGCAGTTCTTC. The encoded protein is CASSPLALYNEQFF.

This clone appeared a single time. The chain links TRBV6-5 to TRBJ1-5, with no clear D. The CDR3 consists of 13 residues. Germline CDR1 is MNHEY and CDR2 is SVGAGI. V lost 6 bases to trimming and J lost 2 bases, with 8 bases between them. CDR3 sequence reads: CASRPGGNQPQHF. CDR3 coding DNA: TGTGCCAGCAGGCCGGGAGGCAATCAGCCCCAGCATTTT.

This chain joins TRBV18 and TRBJ1-2, with 8 bases identical to TRBD1. CDR3 length equals 18 residues. In germline, CDR1 is KGHSH, CDR2 LQKENI. Unmatched junction bases numbered 14, after V lost 5 bases and J lost 0 bases. The CDR3 region is CASSTLRGQVVPNYGYTF. CDR3 bases: TGTGCCAGCTCAACCCTCCGGGGACAGGTCGTACCTAACTATGGCTACACCTTC.

The chain employs TRBV28 and TRBJ2-1; TRBD1 is a possible D gene (5 bases). V was trimmed by 3 bases and J by 5 bases, leaving 11 bases between them. The germline V gene encodes CDR1 MDHEN and CDR2 SYDVKM. The CDR3 totals 14 residues. The CDR3 spells CASSFIRQNNEQFF. The CDR3 nucleotides are TGTGCCAGCAGTTTTATCCGACAGAACAATGAGCAGTTCTTC. The full variable domain, its missing parts supplied by reference TRBV28 and TRBJ2-1, is DVKVTQSSRYLVKRTGEKVFLECVQDMDHENMFWYRQDPGLGLRLIYFSYDVKMKEKGDIPEGYSVSREKKERFSLILESASTNQTSMYLCASSFIRQNNEQFFGPGTRLTVL.

This clone was seen a few times. The CDR3 coding sequence is TGTGCCAGCTTTCGACAGGGGCTCGGGACTGAAGCTTTCTTT. Protein product: CASFRQGLGTEAFF. V is TRBV2 and J is TRBJ1-1; 8 bases agree with TRBD1. The CDR3 length is 14 residues. In germline, CDR1 is SNHLY, CDR2 FYNNEI. V was clipped by 8 bases and J by 5 bases; unmatched bases: 10.

The chain links TRBV15 to TRBJ2-3; 10 bases match TRBD2. The J segment lost 0 bases and the V segment lost 1 base, leaving 16 bases of the junction unmatched. The CDR3 has 21 residues. Germline CDR1 is LNHNV and CDR2 is YYDKDF (reference sequence). The CDR3 loop is CATSRGGPRNPSGGSTDTQYF. The CDR3, as DNA: TGTGCCACCAGCAGAGGGGGACCACGCAACCCTAGCGGGGGTAGCACAGATACGCAGTATTTT.

The sample holds a few counts of this clone. The chain recombines TRBV5-6 with TRBJ2-7; 9 nucleotides match TRBD1. V lost 5 bases, J lost 0 bases, and 6 bases stayed unmatched. CDR3 length: 15 amino acids. Germline V gives CDR1 SGHDT, CDR2 YYEEEE. CDR3 in amino acids: CASRRTGQGSYEQYF. In nucleotides, the CDR3 is TGTGCCAGCAGGCGGACGGGACAGGGCTCCTACGAGCAGTACTTC.

V gene TRBV7-9 combines with J gene TRBJ1-3; the match to TRBD1 covers 8 bases. V shed 4 bases and J 3 bases; nucleotides not matched to a gene: 11. The CDR3 spans 17 residues. CDR1 and CDR2 (germline): SEHNR, FQNEAQ (reference sequence). The CDR3 spells CASSSIDRGEHGNTIYF. The CDR3 nucleotides are TGTGCCAGCAGCTCTATCGACAGGGGAGAACATGGAAACACCATATATTTT.

J is TRBJ2-7 and V is TRBV6-1; the match to TRBD2 covers 10 bases. Germline values: CDR1 MNHNS, CDR2 SASEGT. V lost 4 bases, J lost 3 bases, and 12 bases stayed unmatched. CDR3 size: 17 residues. This chain's CDR3 is CASSVLSVAGGFYEQYF. The CDR3 coding sequence is TGTGCCAGCAGTGTCCTTAGTGTAGCGGGAGGTTTCTACGAGCAGTACTTC.

The chain links TRBV5-6 to TRBJ1-3; D unclear. The germline gives CDR1 SGHDT, CDR2 YYEEEE. The CDR3 is 15 amino acids. The V end was cut by 5 bases, the J end by 4 bases, with 16 bases between. In DNA form, the CDR3 reads TGTGCCAGCAGTTGGGAGGCCCTCGGCGGAAACACCATATATTTT. Translation: CASSWEALGGNTIYF.

The rearrangement links TRBV20-1 to TRBJ1-4; D remains unclear. This CDR3 has 13 residues. With 3 bases removed from V and 8 bases from J, the gap between germline ends came to 13 bases. Germline CDR1 and CDR2: DFQATT and SNEGSKA (reference sequence). The CDR3 DNA is TGCAGTGCTAGTGGGCTTGCGGGCGAAAAACTGTTTTTT. This encodes CSASGLAGEKLFF.

V usage is TRBV9 and J usage is TRBJ2-6, with D tentatively TRBD2 (5 bases). The V gene's germline CDR1 is SGDLS and CDR2 YYNGEE. Between the trimmed V and J ends, which lost 3 bases and 0 bases, there was a span of 16 bases. The CDR3 spans 18 residues. CDR3 in amino acids: CASSGGRGQSSGANVLTF. Here the CDR3 DNA reads TGTGCCAGCAGCGGCGGCAGAGGGCAGAGCTCTGGGGCCAACGTCCTGACTTTC. The whole variable domain, remainder taken from reference TRBV9 and TRBJ2-6, is DSGVTQTPKHLITATGQRVTLRCSPRSGDLSVYWYQQSLDQGLQFLIQYYNGEERAKGNILERFSAQQFPDLHSELNLSSLELGDSALYFCASSGGRGQSSGANVLTFGAGSRLTVL.

This clone was recorded once. The V and J genes are TRBV5-6 and TRBJ2-5; 9 nucleotides agree with TRBD2. The CDR3 runs 16 residues. V shed 1 base, J shed 4 bases, and the junction held 8 bases outside the gene matches. Germline V gene data show CDR1 as SGHDT and CDR2 as YYEEEE. As DNA, the CDR3 is TGTGCCAGCAGCTTGCGCTCTAGCGGGGCACGAGAGACCCAGTACTTC. Its translation: CASSLRSSGARETQYF.

CDR3 residues: CATSKQANQPQHF. The CDR3 nucleotides read TGTGCCACCAGCAAACAGGCGAATCAGCCCCAGCATTTT. The V gene is TRBV15, the J gene TRBJ1-5; tentative D call: TRBD1 (5 bases). CDR3 length: 13 residues. Trimming removed 4 bases at V and 4 bases at J, with 8 bases between. Per the germline V gene, CDR1 is LNHNV and CDR2 is YYDKDF (reference sequence).

This sequence joins TRBV27 and TRBJ1-3, with a tentative D call TRBD1 (5 bases). V lost 5 bases, J lost 7 bases, and 15 bases lay in between. Germline CDR1 reads MNHEY; CDR2 reads SMNVEV (reference sequence). The CDR3 has 14 amino acids. CDR3 sequence (DNA): TGTGCCAGCAGTCCGAGGTGGGGGGTGAACACCATATATTTT. It encodes CASSPRWGVNTIYF.

CDR3 sequence reads: CASTDRQGRQETQYF. CDR3 bases: TGTGCCAGTACAGACCGACAGGGTCGGCAAGAGACCCAGTACTTC. The rearrangement links TRBV19 to TRBJ2-5; 7 positions match TRBD1. In germline, CDR1 is LNHDA, CDR2 SQIVND (reference sequence). CDR3 length: 15 amino acids. V dropped 7 bases and J dropped 2; count of bases not matched to a gene: 10.

This clone has more than one count but fewer than ten. The chain carries TRBV11-2 and TRBJ2-3; 9 positions agree with TRBD2. V lost 1 base, J lost 0 bases, and 5 bases stayed unmatched. The CDR3 runs to 17 residues. Germline V gene lookup returns CDR1 SGHAT and CDR2 FQNNGV. Here the CDR3 reads CASSLGLAGFSTDTQYF. The CDR3, as DNA: TGTGCCAGCAGCTTAGGCCTAGCGGGGTTTAGCACAGATACGCAGTATTTT.

This clone was seen once. The rearrangement links TRBV7-9 to TRBJ2-2, with D hard to call. The CDR3 length is 13 residues. Germline V gives CDR1 SEHNR, CDR2 FQNEAQ (reference sequence). Trimming cost V 5 bases and J 1 base, with 5 bases left between them. The CDR3: CASSRENTGELFF. The DNA of the CDR3 is TGTGCCAGCAGCAGAGAGAACACCGGGGAGCTGTTTTTT.

On this clone itself: This sample includes further DNA sequences coding for the same CDR3. V gene TRBV24-1 combines with J gene TRBJ1-1, with TRBD1 matching 8 bases. CDR1 and CDR2 from the germline V gene are KGHDR and SFDVKD. CDR3 length: 15 residues. The J segment lost 1 base and the V segment lost 2 bases, leaving 2 bases of the junction unmatched. For the CDR3, the DNA is TGTGCCACCAGTGATTCGGGGACAGGGAACACTGAAGCTTTCTTT. Residues: CATSDSGTGNTEAFF.

The CDR3 coding sequence is TGCGCCAGCAGCTTGGGGTCCCAGCAAGAGACCCAGTACTTC. This gives the protein CASSLGSQQETQYF. The chain has TRBV5-1 and TRBJ2-5, with no clear D. The length of the CDR3 is 14 residues. The ends were cut back, 0 bases at V and 2 bases at J, with 8 bases in the middle. Per germline, CDR1 SGHRS and CDR2 YFSETQ.

V is TRBV5-1 and J is TRBJ2-3; the D is unclear. Trimming took 4 bases from V and 0 from J, leaving 12 bases between them. Germline V gives CDR1 SGHRS, CDR2 YFSETQ. The CDR3 has 15 residues. As DNA, the CDR3 is TGCGCCAGCAGCCCCCTGGCGGTGAGCACAGATACGCAGTATTTT. Translated, it gives CASSPLAVSTDTQYF.

The chain couples TRBV4-2 to TRBJ2-5, with 9 bases matching TRBD2. The CDR3 has 15 amino acids. After removal of 1 base from V and 4 bases from J, the junction contained 4 bases not matched to a gene. CDR1 is LGHNA and CDR2 is YNFKEQ in the germline V gene. The chain's CDR3 is CASSQGSGSGETQYF. The CDR3 nucleotides are TGTGCCAGCAGCCAAGGTAGCGGGAGTGGAGAGACCCAGTACTTC.